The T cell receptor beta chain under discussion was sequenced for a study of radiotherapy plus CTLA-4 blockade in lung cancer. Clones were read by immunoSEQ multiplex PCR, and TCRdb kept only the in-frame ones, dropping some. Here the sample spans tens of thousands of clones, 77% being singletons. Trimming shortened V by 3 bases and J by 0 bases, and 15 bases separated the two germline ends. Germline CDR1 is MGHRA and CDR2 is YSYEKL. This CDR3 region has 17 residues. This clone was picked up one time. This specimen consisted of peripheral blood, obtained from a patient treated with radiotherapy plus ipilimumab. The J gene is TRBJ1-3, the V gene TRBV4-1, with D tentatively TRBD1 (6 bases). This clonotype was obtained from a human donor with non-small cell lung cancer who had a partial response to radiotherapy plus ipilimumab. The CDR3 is CASSQYTQGFSGNTIYF. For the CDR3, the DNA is TGCGCCAGCAGCCAGTATACACAGGGTTTCTCTGGAAACACCATATATTTT.